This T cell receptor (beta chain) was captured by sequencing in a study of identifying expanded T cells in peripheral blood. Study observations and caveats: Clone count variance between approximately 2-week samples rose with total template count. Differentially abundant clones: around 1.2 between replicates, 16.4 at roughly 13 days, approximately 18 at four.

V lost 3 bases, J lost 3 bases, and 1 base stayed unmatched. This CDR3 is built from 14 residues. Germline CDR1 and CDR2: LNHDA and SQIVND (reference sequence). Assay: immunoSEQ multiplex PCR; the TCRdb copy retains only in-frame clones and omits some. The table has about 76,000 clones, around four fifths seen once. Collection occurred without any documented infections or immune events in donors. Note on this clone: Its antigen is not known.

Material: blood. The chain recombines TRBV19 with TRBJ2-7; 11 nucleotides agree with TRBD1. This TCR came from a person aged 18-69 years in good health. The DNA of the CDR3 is TGTGCCAGTAGTATCGGGACAGGGGGCTACGAGCAGTACTTC. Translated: CASSIGTGGYEQYF. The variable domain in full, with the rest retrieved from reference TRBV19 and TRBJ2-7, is DGGITQSPKYLFRKEGQNVTLSCEQNLNHDAMYWYRQDPGQGLRLIYYSQIVNDFQKGDIAEGYSVSREKKESFPLTVTSAQKNPTAFYLCASSIGTGGYEQYFGPGTRLTVT.